Described below is a single T cell receptor beta chain sequence and its context. Its antigen has not been determined. The sample holds no much larger clone one base away, and base qualities are not on file. The germline V gene specifies KGHDR as CDR1 and SFDVKD as CDR2. From cysteine to phenylalanine, the CDR3 is 12 amino acids long. The read is trimmed to its CDR3 DNA, 36 bases read in frame from base 1. A distance of 10 bases separates the germline ends of V and J, which lose 9 bases and 6 bases respectively. The CDR3 regions of human TCRbeta chains were analyzed by immunosequencing. As for the authors' bioinformatics: TCRs in the repertoires were matched against a reference library of SARS-CoV-2-specific TCRs that had been generated with the MIRA antigen-specificity platform. Breadth was defined as the fraction of unique TCRs that were SARS-CoV-2-associated. Depth was defined as the fraction of total T cells that were SARS-CoV-2-associated. Using the MIRA data, every spike-specific TCR was mapped to the spike region that the TCR reacted to and assigned to either a CD4 or a CD8 class. Log10-transformed breadth and depth values were compared by one-way ANOVA with Sidak's multiple comparisons tests. Here the immuneACCESS table is served through TCRdb, limited to in-frame sequences with V and J called. Missing clones are a known gap in these copies; in checked studies unresolved V genes cover under half, and the rest lacks a known reason. The D gene and trimming were derived from the DNA, and the V and J assignments and clone size from that table. A total of 99,000 or so clones appear in this sample, 88% of them only once. In total, the top ten clones hold about 2.5% of the sample.

The time point tag for this specimen amounts to: baseline before first vaccination. The vaccinee samples were drawn from two UK trials, COV001 and COV002, one of which was a single-blind randomized controlled phase 2/3 trial testing AZD1222 (ChAdOx1 nCoV-19) in healthy adults. For TCRbeta chain sequencing, PBMC samples were collected from trial participants at day 0 and at day 28 after the second dose. The sample comes from a study of T cell responses to AZD1222 COVID-19 vaccine (dated by TCRdb to the early 2020s). For the study in its entirety: Because spike-specific TCR depth and breadth did not differ between the two schedules, AZD1222 recipients who got a second dose at roughly 4 weeks were pooled with those who got a second dose at roughly 12 weeks. TCR sequencing was performed for 233 trial participants, of whom around 200 were given two doses of AZD1222 and around 26 were given two doses of MenACWY control vaccine. Trial participants were enrolled into age subgroups of 18-55, 56-69 and 70-plus years, which contained about 150, 28 and 57 TCR-sequenced participants, respectively.

Study-wide conclusions, independent of this receptor: Conclusions about previously exposed vaccinees are limited, since just a handful of AZD1222 recipients were seropositive for SARS-CoV-2 at baseline. Reportedly, almost half of the unique spike-specific TCRs recognized epitopes lying outside the regions that are mutated in the B.1.351 and B.1.1.7 variants. Participants were mostly white British, with more females than males. The authors suggested clonal diversity may have been underestimated. CD4 TCRs associated with the vaccine covered the entire spike protein, and the dominant responses were in regions 160-218 and 743-854. No day 14 peak-response samples were available, so repertoires were characterized only after the peak T cell response. The 56-69-year group was small, and its depth increase did not reach significance, likely because of low power. A significant rise in spike-specific TCR breadth and depth was observed after two AZD1222 doses relative to day 0 and relative to MenACWY recipients.

This material consisted of peripheral blood, taken on day 0 of AZD1222 vaccination. The rearranged segments are TRBV24-1 and TRBJ2-2; 6 matching bases give a weak D call of TRBD1. The source is an adult in good health. The nucleotide sequence is given as TGTGCCACCGGTGGACAGCCCGGGGAGCTGTTTTTT. This encodes CATGGQPGELFF.